The clone carrying this T cell receptor (beta chain) occurred many times. The antigen is unknown. From RNA, the CDR3 regions of TCR beta chains were amplified and sequenced. Second-round multiplex PCR came after first-round RT-PCR with HTBI primers. From the multiplex PCR reads, TCRdb called clonotypes with MiXCR, one entry per CDR3 protein. The data hold approximately 210,000 distinct CDR3 sequences, with 29% observed a single time. There are 14 residues in the CDR3. The V and J ends lost 0 bases and 5 bases respectively, with 10 bases between them. Germline CDR1 and CDR2: MNHEY and SVGAGI. Ophthalmopathy cases showed moderate-to-severe activity, scoring CAS ≥3 and NOSPECS ≥4, with duration under 3 months. Other autoimmune diseases, uncontrolled infections, pregnancy and lactation each led to patient exclusion. The data stem from a study of Graves' ophthalmopathy and Graves' hyperthyroidism. Study-wide context: Specimen type is peripheral blood, obtained at initial diagnosis before any treatment. Study outcomes and limitations: The study's model predicted ophthalmopathy progression at 70.59% sensitivity and 72% to 85% specificity.

The source of this sequence is a man in his fifties or sixties with Graves' ophthalmopathy. The chain links TRBV6-5 to TRBJ1-2; weak D call: TRBD1 (6 bases). The sequenced sample was peripheral blood. Here the CDR3 reads CASSYSRGQYGYTF. The CDR3 nucleotides are TGTGCCAGCAGTTACTCGCGGGGGCAATATGGCTACACCTTC.